This T cell receptor beta chain was identified in a study of blood T cell repertoires in COVID-19. Across the whole study: Samples taken during acute and convalescent COVID-19 were collected in the United States, Italy and Spain. T cells, B-cell-depleted T cells, or PBMCs supplied cDNA or gDNA.

In the authors' workflow: Amplification from reference gene primers served as the basis for estimated nucleated cell counts. This table comes from immunoSEQ multiplex PCR, and its TCRdb copy is limited to in-frame clones, with some not included. V and J calls plus clone size are reproduced from that table; the DNA served to infer D and trimming. The sample has some 150,000 clones; about nine tenths are singletons. This TCR derives from a woman aged 45 to 65 with acute or convalescent COVID-19. What was sequenced was peripheral blood.

The CDR3 DNA reads TGTGCCAGCAACCTTGGACAGGGTGGGACTGAAGCTTTCTTT. Translating gives CASNLGQGGTEAFF. The V and J genes are TRBV28 and TRBJ1-1, with TRBD1 matching over 8 bases. With 7 bases clipped from V and 5 bases from J, the junction kept 9 bases outside the gene matches. There are 14 residues in the CDR3. Germline V gives CDR1 MDHEN, CDR2 SYDVKM.